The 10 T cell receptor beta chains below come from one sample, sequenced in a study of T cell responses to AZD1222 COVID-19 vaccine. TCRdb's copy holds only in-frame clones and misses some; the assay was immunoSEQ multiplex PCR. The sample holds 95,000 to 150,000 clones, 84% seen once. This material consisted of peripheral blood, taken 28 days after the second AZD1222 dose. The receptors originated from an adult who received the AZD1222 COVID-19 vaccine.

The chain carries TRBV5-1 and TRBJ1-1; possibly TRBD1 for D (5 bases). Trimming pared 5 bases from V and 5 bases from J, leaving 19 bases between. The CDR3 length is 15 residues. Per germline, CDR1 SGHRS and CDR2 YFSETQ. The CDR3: CASRVEAGTRTEAFF. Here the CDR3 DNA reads TGCGCCAGCAGAGTTGAGGCAGGGACTAGGACTGAAGCTTTCTTT.

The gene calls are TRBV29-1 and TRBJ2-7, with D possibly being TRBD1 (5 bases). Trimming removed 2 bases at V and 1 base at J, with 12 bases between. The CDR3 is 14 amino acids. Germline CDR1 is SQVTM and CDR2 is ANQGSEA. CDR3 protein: CSVEKLTDSYEQYF. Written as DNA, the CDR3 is TGCAGCGTTGAAAAACTGACAGATTCCTACGAGCAGTACTTC.

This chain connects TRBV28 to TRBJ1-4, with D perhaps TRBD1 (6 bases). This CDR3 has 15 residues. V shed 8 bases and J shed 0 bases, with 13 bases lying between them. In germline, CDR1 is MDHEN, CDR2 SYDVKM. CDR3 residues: CASPPRGATNEKLFF. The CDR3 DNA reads TGTGCCAGCCCCCCGAGGGGGGCAACTAATGAAAAACTGTTTTTT.

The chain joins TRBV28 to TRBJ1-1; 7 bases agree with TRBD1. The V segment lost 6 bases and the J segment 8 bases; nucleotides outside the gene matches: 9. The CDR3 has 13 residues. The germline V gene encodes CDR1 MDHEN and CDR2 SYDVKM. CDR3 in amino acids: CASSQGGQEEAFF. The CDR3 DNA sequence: TGTGCCAGCAGCCAAGGCGGACAGGAGGAAGCTTTCTTT.

CDR3 sequence reads: CASSFAGGSNSPLHF. The CDR3 nucleotides read TGTGCCAGCAGCTTCGCGGGGGGTAGTAATTCACCCCTCCACTTT. This chain links TRBV7-2 with TRBJ1-6; maybe TRBD1 (5 bases). Germline CDR1 reads SGHTA; CDR2 reads FQGNSA. V lost 3 bases and J 6 bases, leaving 12 bases between the germline ends. The CDR3 contains 15 residues.

CDR3 protein: CASSQLGRSDYGYTF. The CDR3 DNA is TGCGCCAGCAGCCAGCTGGGACGGAGTGACTATGGCTACACCTTC. The V gene is TRBV4-1, the J gene TRBJ1-2, with D possibly being TRBD1 (5 bases). The CDR3 length is 15 residues. Trimming removed 3 bases from V and 3 bases from J, with 14 bases in between. Germline-derived CDR1 and CDR2 are MGHRA and YSYEKL.

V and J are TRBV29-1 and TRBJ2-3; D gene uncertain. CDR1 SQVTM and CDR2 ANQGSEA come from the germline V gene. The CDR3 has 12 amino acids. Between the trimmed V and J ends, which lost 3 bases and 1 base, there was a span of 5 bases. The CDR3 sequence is CSVDSRTDTQYF. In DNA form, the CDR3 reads TGCAGCGTTGACTCTCGCACAGATACGCAGTATTTT.

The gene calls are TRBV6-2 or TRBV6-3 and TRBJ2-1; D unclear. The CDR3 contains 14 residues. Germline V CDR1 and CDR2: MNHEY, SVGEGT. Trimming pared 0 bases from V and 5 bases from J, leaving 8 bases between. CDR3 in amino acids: CASSYSTQDNEQFF. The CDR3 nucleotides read TGTGCCAGCAGTTACTCGACCCAGGACAATGAGCAGTTCTTC.

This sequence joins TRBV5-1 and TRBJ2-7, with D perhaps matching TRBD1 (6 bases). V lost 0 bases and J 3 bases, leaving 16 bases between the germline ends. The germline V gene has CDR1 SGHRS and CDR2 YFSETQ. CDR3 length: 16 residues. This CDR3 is CASSLDSGQCFYEQYF. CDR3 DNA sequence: TGCGCCAGCAGCTTGGATTCGGGACAATGTTTCTACGAGCAGTACTTC.

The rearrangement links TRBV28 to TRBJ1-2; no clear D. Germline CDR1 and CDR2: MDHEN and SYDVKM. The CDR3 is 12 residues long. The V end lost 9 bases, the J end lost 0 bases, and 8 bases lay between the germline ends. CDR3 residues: CASTLSNYGYTF. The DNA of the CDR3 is TGTGCCAGTACACTGTCTAACTATGGCTACACCTTC.